A selection of T cell receptor beta chains follows, all from one sample in a study of cytomegalovirus exposure and HLA in healthy donors. This table comes from immunoSEQ multiplex PCR, and its TCRdb copy is limited to in-frame clones, with some not included. The sample records some 310,000 clones, over 75% being singletons. The sample was PBMCs. These receptors were taken from a man in his thirties or forties in good health and CMV-seronegative. The CDR3 runs from the conserved cysteine through the conserved F or W. A D gene is named only where the DNA matches it firmly. Clone size is given for some rows only: seen once, a few or many times, or a class if the clone is expanded.

NA,TRBD1,TRBV2,TRBJ1-3,CASATGGTGNTIYF,TGTGCCAGCGCGACAGGGGGCACTGGAAACACCATATATTTT
once,NA,TRBV18,TRBJ1-5,CASSSDSSGQPQHF,TGTGCCAGCTCATCGGACTCATCGGGTCAGCCCCAGCATTTT
NA,NA,TRBV2,TRBJ1-2,CASSVGGTNYGYTF,TGTGCCAGCAGTGTAGGCGGAACTAACTATGGCTACACCTTC
NA,TRBD1,TRBV5-4,TRBJ2-2,CASRSTGQGALVGELFF,TGTGCCAGCAGATCTACCGGACAGGGGGCATTGGTCGGGGAGCTGTTTTTT
NA,TRBD1,TRBV18,TRBJ2-1,CASRHGDREQFF,TGTGCCAGCCGCCACGGGGACAGGGAGCAGTTCTTC
NA,TRBD1,TRBV7-8,TRBJ2-4,CASSLEPTGNPLENIQYF,TGTGCCAGCAGCTTAGAACCGACAGGGAACCCTTTAGAAAACATTCAGTACTTC
NA,NA,TRBV18,TRBJ2-3,CASSPWAGTLTDTQYF,TGTGCCAGCTCACCTTGGGCGGGGACTCTCACAGATACGCAGTATTTT
NA,NA,TRBV25-1,TRBJ1-4,CASSVVTGTQNEKLFF,TGTGCCAGCAGTGTAGTTACCGGGACACAGAATGAAAAACTGTTTTTT
NA,NA,TRBV7-9,TRBJ2-5,CASSLVAAPGETQYF,TGTGCCAGCAGCTTAGTAGCAGCTCCGGGGGAGACCCAGTACTTC
NA,TRBD2,TRBV6-5,TRBJ2-3,CASRLGLAGTDTQYF,TGTGCCAGCAGATTAGGACTAGCGGGAACAGATACGCAGTATTTT
NA,NA,TRBV18,TRBJ2-3,CASSPRGGAEDTQYF,TGTGCCAGCTCACCAAGGGGGGGGGCCGAAGATACGCAGTATTTT
NA,TRBD1,TRBV7-2,TRBJ1-1,CASSPDRARNTEAFF,TGTGCCAGCAGCCCCGACAGGGCCCGGAACACTGAAGCTTTCTTT
once,NA,TRBV10-2,TRBJ1-1,CASYSGWTTMNTEAFF,TGCGCCAGCTACTCAGGGTGGACCACTATGAACACTGAAGCTTTCTTT
NA,NA,TRBV7-9,TRBJ2-5,CASSNKETQYF,TGTGCCAGCAGCAATAAAGAGACCCAGTACTTC
NA,TRBD1,TRBV29-1,TRBJ1-1,CSVGRLTGGVIEAFF,TGCAGCGTTGGGAGACTTACAGGGGGAGTCATTGAAGCTTTCTTT
NA,TRBD1,TRBV19,TRBJ2-7,CASSMGQGAREQYF,TGTGCCAGTAGTATGGGGCAGGGGGCGAGGGAGCAGTACTTC